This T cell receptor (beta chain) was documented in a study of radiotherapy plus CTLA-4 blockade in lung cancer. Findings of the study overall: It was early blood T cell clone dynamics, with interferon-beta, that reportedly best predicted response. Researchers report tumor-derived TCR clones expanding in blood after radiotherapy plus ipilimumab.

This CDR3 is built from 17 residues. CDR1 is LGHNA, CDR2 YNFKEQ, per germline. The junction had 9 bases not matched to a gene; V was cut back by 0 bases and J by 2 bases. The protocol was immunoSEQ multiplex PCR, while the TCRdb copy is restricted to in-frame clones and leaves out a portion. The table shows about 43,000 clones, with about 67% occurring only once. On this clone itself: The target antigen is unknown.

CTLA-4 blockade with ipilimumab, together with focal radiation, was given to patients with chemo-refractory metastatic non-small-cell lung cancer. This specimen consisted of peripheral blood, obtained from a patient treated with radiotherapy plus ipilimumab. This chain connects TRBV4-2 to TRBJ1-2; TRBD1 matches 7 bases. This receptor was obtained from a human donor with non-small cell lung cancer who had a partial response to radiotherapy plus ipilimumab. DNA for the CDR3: TGTGCCAGCAGCCAAGACATGCGAGGGGGCGGGAACTATGGCTACACCTTC. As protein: CASSQDMRGGGNYGYTF.